This T cell receptor beta chain originates from a study of technical replicates of blood from a handful of donors. Produced via immunoSEQ multiplex PCR; TCRdb's table is partial and in-frame only. The repertoire holds 74,000 or so clones, approximately 93% seen once, with around 0.4% in the top ten. The CDR3 covers 15 residues. Trimming stripped 0 bases from V and 8 bases from J, with 15 bases between. CDR1 SGDLS and CDR2 YYNGEE come from the germline V gene. The V call is TRBV9, the J call TRBJ2-1; D possibly corresponds to TRBD2 (6 bases). This TCR came from a human donor in good health. The sequencing input was T cells isolated from PBMCs. For the CDR3, the DNA is TGTGCCAGCAGCGTAGGGGACTCTATTCGGGATGAGCAGTTCTTC. Residues: CASSVGDSIRDEQFF. Variable domain in full (rest from reference TRBV9 and TRBJ2-1): DSGVTQTPKHLITATGQRVTLRCSPRSGDLSVYWYQQSLDQGLQFLIQYYNGEERAKGNILERFSAQQFPDLHSELNLSSLELGDSALYFCASSVGDSIRDEQFFGPGTRLTVL.